This T cell receptor (beta chain) was identified in a study of T cell responses to AZD1222 COVID-19 vaccine. Study-wide results and limits: In the spike-specific TCR repertoire, nearly half reportedly target unmutated variant regions. Repertoire sampling was restricted to post-peak T cell response timepoints. Vaccination with two AZD1222 doses was followed by a rise in Spike-specific TCR breadth and depth.

Assay used: immunoSEQ multiplex PCR; TCRdb lists only in-frame clones, some missing. The sample carries 75,000 to 95,000 clones, approximately 91% recorded once. Germline-derived CDR1 and CDR2 are SGHNT and YENEEA. J gave up 3 bases and V 5 bases, and 3 bases lay outside the gene matches. CDR3 length: 14 residues. In the case of this clone: Its antigen is unidentified.

This sequence was found in an adult in good health. The starting material was peripheral blood, obtained on day 0 of AZD1222 vaccination. The V and J genes are TRBV11-3 and TRBJ2-1, with 8 bases aligning to TRBD1. The CDR3 protein is CASSRTGNYNEQFF. The CDR3 region has the DNA TGTGCCAGCAGCCGGACAGGGAACTACAATGAGCAGTTCTTC. Full variable domain (rest looked up from reference TRBV11-3 and TRBJ2-1): EAGVVQSPRYKIIEKKQPVAFWCNPISGHNTLYWYLQNLGQGPELLIRYENEEAVDDSQLPKDRFSAERLKGVDSTLKIQPAELGDSAVYLCASSRTGNYNEQFFGPGTRLTVL.